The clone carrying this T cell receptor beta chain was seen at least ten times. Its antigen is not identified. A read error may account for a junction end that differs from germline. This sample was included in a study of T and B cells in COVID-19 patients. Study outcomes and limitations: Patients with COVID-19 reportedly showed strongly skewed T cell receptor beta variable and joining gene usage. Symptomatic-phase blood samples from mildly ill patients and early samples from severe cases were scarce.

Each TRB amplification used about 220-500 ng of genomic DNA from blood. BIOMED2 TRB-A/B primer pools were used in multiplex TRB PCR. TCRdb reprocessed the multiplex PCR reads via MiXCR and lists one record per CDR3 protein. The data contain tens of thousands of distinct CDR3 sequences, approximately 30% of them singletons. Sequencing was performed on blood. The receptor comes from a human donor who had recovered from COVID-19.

The CDR3 sequence: CASSTRQGTQYF. CDR3 DNA sequence: TGTGCCAGCAGTACCCGTCAAGGGACCCAGTACTTC. The genes are TRBV6-1 and TRBJ2-5; no reliable D call. This CDR3 region has 12 residues. Germline V gene sequence: CDR1 MNHNS, CDR2 SASEGT.